The next 22 T cell receptor beta chains were all read from a single sample in a study of cytomegalovirus exposure and HLA in healthy donors. Only in-frame clones appear in the TCRdb table, and some are missing; sequencing was by immunoSEQ multiplex PCR. The repertoire holds about 160,000 clones, with around 92% as singletons. Sequenced material: PBMCs. The receptors come from a young man in good health and CMV-seropositive.

The chain has TRBV19 and TRBJ2-7, with D maybe TRBD2 (5 bases). The CDR3 consists of 13 residues. Germline assignment: CDR1 LNHDA and CDR2 SQIVND (reference sequence). Trimming shortened V by 8 bases and J by 1 base, and 12 bases separated the two germline ends. The CDR3 DNA reads TGTGCCAGTGAGGGCAGGTCGTCCTACGAGCAGTACTTC. It encodes CASEGRSSYEQYF. The whole variable domain, remainder taken from reference TRBV19 and TRBJ2-7, is DGGITQSPKYLFRKEGQNVTLSCEQNLNHDAMYWYRQDPGQGLRLIYYSQIVNDFQKGDIAEGYSVSREKKESFPLTVTSAQKNPTAFYLCASEGRSSYEQYFGPGTRLTVT.

The rearrangement links TRBV10-3 to TRBJ2-4, with D possibly TRBD2 on 6 matching bases. Trimming shortened V by 2 bases and J by 0 bases, and 8 bases separated the two germline ends. CDR1 ENHRY and CDR2 SYGVKD come from the germline V gene. This CDR3 spans 15 amino acids. This chain's CDR3 is CAISEQGLAKNIQYF. In DNA form, the CDR3 reads TGTGCCATCAGTGAGCAGGGACTAGCCAAAAACATTCAGTACTTC.

The chain employs TRBV30 and TRBJ1-3; D remains unclear. V was cut by 0 bases and J by 4 bases, with 7 bases left in between. Germline-derived CDR1 and CDR2 are GTSNPN and SVGIG (reference sequence). The CDR3 runs to 13 residues. This chain's CDR3 is CAWSVQWGNTIYF. CDR3 nucleotide sequence: TGTGCCTGGAGTGTACAGTGGGGAAACACCATATATTTT. Using reference TRBV30 and TRBJ1-3 for the parts outside the CDR3, the full variable domain is SQTIHQWPATLVQPVGSPLSLECTVEGTSNPNLYWYRQAAGRGLQLLFYSVGIGQISSEVPQNLSASRPQDRQFILSSKKLLLSDSGFYLCAWSVQWGNTIYFGEGSWLTVV.

V and J are TRBV13 and TRBJ1-1, with a possible D match to TRBD1 (5 bases). Germline lookup yields CDR1 PRHDT and CDR2 FYEKMQ (reference sequence). Trimming took off 0 bases at V and 4 bases at J, with 9 bases between the two ends. This CDR3 contains 14 residues. The CDR3 reads CASSLGRGVTEAFF. The CDR3 nucleotides are TGTGCCAGCAGCTTAGGTCGGGGGGTCACTGAAGCTTTCTTT.

The J gene is TRBJ2-2, the V gene TRBV18, with TRBD1 matching 11 bases. The CDR3 spans 17 residues. Germline V gives CDR1 KGHSH, CDR2 LQKENI. The V and J ends lost 3 bases and 2 bases, in that order; junction bases with no gene match: 5. The CDR3 coding sequence is TGTGCCAGCTCACCTCCGTGGACAGGGGGCAACACCGGGGAGCTGTTTTTT. It yields the protein CASSPPWTGGNTGELFF.

As for this clone: Relative to the germline gene, one junction end is altered; a read error may explain this. V gene TRBV7-7 combines with J gene TRBJ1-1; D uncertain. This CDR3 has 16 amino acids. Germline assignment: CDR1 SSHAT and CDR2 FNYEAQ (reference sequence). The CDR3 spells CASSLIEWEVNTEAFF. Written as DNA, the CDR3 is TGTGCTAGCAGCTTAATTGAATGGGAGGTGAACACTGAAGCTTTCTTT.

The V gene is TRBV5-1, the J gene TRBJ2-6; perhaps TRBD1 as D (5 bases). CDR1 SGHRS and CDR2 YFSETQ come from the germline V gene. The CDR3 runs to 16 residues. V was cut by 0 bases and J by 1 base, with 8 bases left in between. CDR3 residues: CASSLGDSSGANVLTF. In nucleotides, the CDR3 is TGCGCCAGCAGCTTGGGAGACAGTTCTGGGGCCAACGTCCTGACTTTC.

The chain recombines TRBV7-9 with TRBJ2-7; TRBD1 matches at 8 bases. V shed 4 bases and J 6 bases; nucleotides not matched to a gene: 8. CDR3 length: 14 amino acids. From germline, CDR1 is SEHNR and CDR2 FQNEAQ (reference sequence). The DNA of the CDR3 is TGTGCCAGCAGCTCGGGGACAGGTATGAGCGAGCAGTACTTC. Its protein product is CASSSGTGMSEQYF.

The J gene is TRBJ2-3, the V gene TRBV5-6; D uncertain. Per the germline V gene, CDR1 is SGHDT and CDR2 is YYEEEE. Trimming removed 2 bases from V and 6 bases from J, with 4 bases in between. This CDR3 has 11 amino acids. The CDR3 spells CASSFMDTQYF. The DNA of the CDR3 is TGTGCCAGCAGCTTCATGGATACGCAGTATTTT.

This sequence joins TRBV19 and TRBJ2-2, with 10 positions matching TRBD2. CDR1 is LNHDA and CDR2 is SQIVND in the germline V gene (reference sequence). V lost 4 bases to trimming and J lost 4 bases; unmatched junction nucleotides: 3. There are 15 residues in the CDR3. CDR3 DNA sequence: TGTGCCAGTAGTACTTCTAGCGGGAGCACCGGGGAGCTGTTTTTT. It encodes CASSTSSGSTGELFF.

This clone was observed a few times. The chain combines TRBV5-1 with TRBJ2-3, with TRBD2 matching 7 bases. The germline V gene encodes CDR1 SGHRS and CDR2 YFSETQ. V shed 4 bases, J shed 6 bases, and the junction held 17 bases outside the gene matches. The CDR3 totals 17 residues. In DNA form, the CDR3 reads TGCGCCAGCAGCGCAAAGTCCCGGGGCGGGAGTTGGGATACGCAGTATTTT. Encoded protein: CASSAKSRGGSWDTQYF.

The CDR3 region has the DNA TGTGCCAGCAGTAAAACAGACTCCTACGAGCAGTACTTC. As protein: CASSKTDSYEQYF. V usage is TRBV6-6 and J usage is TRBJ2-7; no definite D call. Germline CDR1 reads MNHNY; CDR2 reads SVGAGI (reference sequence). This CDR3 is built from 13 residues. V gave up 5 bases and J gave up 0 bases, with 8 bases separating them.

The chain couples TRBV28 to TRBJ1-2; no reliable D call. Germline CDR1 MDHEN, CDR2 SYDVKM. V was cut by 8 bases and J by 7 bases, with 17 bases left in between. This CDR3 comprises 13 residues. This CDR3 is CASGGYTMGGYTF. The CDR3 nucleotides are TGTGCCAGCGGCGGATACACAATGGGTGGCTACACCTTC.

This clone was seen just once. This chain uses TRBV5-4 with TRBJ2-5; D ambiguous. Per germline, CDR1 SGHNT and CDR2 YYREEE (reference sequence). V lost 0 bases and J 3 bases, leaving 6 bases between the germline ends. CDR3 length: 13 amino acids. The CDR3 DNA reads as TGTGCCAGCAGCTTGGCGCCAGAAGAGACCCAGTACTTC. Protein: CASSLAPEETQYF.

The chain carries TRBV13 and TRBJ1-4; 7 bases align to TRBD1. The J segment lost 8 bases and the V segment lost 3 bases, leaving 6 bases of the junction unmatched. CDR3 length: 14 residues. Germline V CDR1 and CDR2: PRHDT, FYEKMQ (reference sequence). CDR3 bases: TGTGCCAGCAGCTTCAGGGGGTCAGGGGAAAAACTGTTTTTT. Protein: CASSFRGSGEKLFF.

This sequence joins TRBV4-2 and TRBJ2-7; D perhaps matches TRBD1 (6 bases). The V end was cut by 3 bases, the J end by 1 base, with 7 bases between. CDR1 LGHNA and CDR2 YNFKEQ come from the germline V gene. This CDR3 has 13 residues. DNA of the CDR3: TGTGCCAGCAGCCAGGACAGATCCTACGAGCAGTACTTC. It specifies CASSQDRSYEQYF.

This chain joins TRBV6-1 and TRBJ2-1, with 7 nucleotides matching TRBD1. The CDR3 consists of 14 residues. Trimming removed 0 bases from V and 9 bases from J; junction bases left unmatched: 5. Germline assignment: CDR1 MNHNS and CDR2 SASEGT. This CDR3 reads CASSEAGDRPEQFF. CDR3 DNA: TGTGCCAGCAGTGAAGCGGGGGACAGACCTGAGCAGTTCTTC.

J is TRBJ2-2 and V is TRBV20-1; no clear D gene. This CDR3 region has 11 residues. Germline V gene data show CDR1 as DFQATT and CDR2 as SNEGSKA (reference sequence). The CDR3 region is CNLMDTGELFF. The CDR3 DNA is TGCAACCTAATGGACACCGGGGAGCTGTTTTTT.

The chain has TRBV6-1 and TRBJ1-4; the D gene is possibly TRBD1 (6 bases). V lost 6 bases to trimming and J lost 8 bases, with 19 bases between them. This CDR3 is built from 15 residues. Germline CDR1 and CDR2: MNHNS and SASEGT. CDR3 bases: TGTGCCAGCAGCGCAAAACAGGGAGGGAACGAAAAACTGTTTTTT. Translation: CASSAKQGGNEKLFF.

The V call is TRBV30, the J call TRBJ1-1; 10 bases agree with TRBD1. The CDR3 contains 15 residues. The V segment lost 5 bases and the J segment 2 bases; nucleotides outside the gene matches: 8. Germline V CDR1 and CDR2: GTSNPN, SVGIG (reference sequence). CDR3 protein: CAWDRTGGLNTEAFF. CDR3 sequence (DNA): TGTGCCTGGGATCGGACAGGGGGATTAAACACTGAAGCTTTCTTT.

This clone was observed a few times. The genes are TRBV7-9 and TRBJ2-7; possible D gene TRBD2, 5 bases. CDR1 SEHNR and CDR2 FQNEAQ come from the germline V gene (reference sequence). V lost 4 bases, J lost 2 bases, and 9 bases lay in between. The CDR3 covers 13 residues. The CDR3 loop is CASSSDSPYEQYF. CDR3 nucleotide sequence: TGTGCCAGCAGCTCGGACTCCCCCTACGAGCAGTACTTC.

This clone occurred once. This chain joins TRBV5-1 and TRBJ2-2; possibly TRBD2 for D (5 bases). There are 20 residues in the CDR3. The germline V and J ends were trimmed by 4 bases and 0 bases, with 25 bases remaining between them. From germline, CDR1 is SGHRS and CDR2 YFSETQ. CDR3 region: CASSPLVGPLAGANTGELFF. DNA of the CDR3: TGCGCCAGCAGCCCTTTGGTAGGACCCCTAGCAGGTGCGAACACCGGGGAGCTGTTTTTT.